The 6 T cell receptor beta chains reported below all come from one sample, sequenced in a study of beta chain features in type 1 diabetes. Overall study findings and caveats: Researchers report that Type 1 diabetes patients had moderately but significantly shorter TCRB CDR3s across all four CD4+ subsets.

The investigators reverse transcribed all of the isolated RNA, so they sequenced expressed TCRB transcripts. Some clones are missing from TCRdb's copy, which holds only in-frame ones; the method was immunoSEQ multiplex PCR. The repertoire has 300,000 or so clones, about 13% of them found once; the top ten carry about 0.016%. The antigens of these receptors remain unknown. Specimen: naive CD4+ T cells from blood. The receptors were sampled from a woman aged 18-30 years with type 1 diabetes.

This clone was seen a few times. The chain joins TRBV19 to TRBJ2-1; 11 bases are shared with TRBD2. The V gene end was trimmed by 3 bases and the J gene end by 5 bases; junction bases not matched to a gene: 9. The germline gives CDR1 LNHDA, CDR2 SQIVND (reference sequence). The CDR3 is 17 amino acids. CDR3 coding DNA: TGTGCCAGTAGTATGACGACTAGCGGGATTATCGACAATGAGCAGTTCTTC. Translating gives CASSMTTSGIIDNEQFF.

In this sample, this clone turned up a few times. The chain recombines TRBV28 with TRBJ2-3, with 7 bases that match TRBD1. The trim removed 8 bases at V and 2 bases at J, leaving 10 bases unmatched. The germline V gene has CDR1 MDHEN and CDR2 SYDVKM. The CDR3 runs to 15 residues. This CDR3 reads CASLGGPGITDTQYF. As DNA, the CDR3 is TGTGCCAGCCTAGGGGGCCCGGGGATCACAGATACGCAGTATTTT.

The chain couples TRBV5-1 to TRBJ1-1; TRBD1 aligns across 7 bases. The CDR3 spans 15 residues. Per the germline V gene, CDR1 is SGHRS and CDR2 is YFSETQ. With V trimmed by 0 bases and J by 0 bases, 2 bases remained unmatched. CDR3 bases: TGCGCCAGCAGCTTGGTGGGACAGATGAACACTGAAGCTTTCTTT. Translation: CASSLVGQMNTEAFF.

This clone was observed a few times. The rearrangement joins TRBV7-6 to TRBJ2-3, with TRBD2 identical over 13 bases. After removal of 4 bases from V and 4 bases from J, the junction contained 8 bases not matched to a gene. CDR3 length: 17 residues. The V gene's germline CDR1 is SGHVS and CDR2 FNYEAQ. In nucleotides, the CDR3 is TGTGCCAGCAGCTCCCGGACTAGCGGGAGTTCGGCAGATACGCAGTATTTT. Translated: CASSSRTSGSSADTQYF. The entire variable domain, with the rest obtained from reference TRBV7-6 and TRBJ2-3, is as follows: GAGVSQSPRYKVTKRGQDVALRCDPISGHVSLYWYRQALGQGPEFLTYFNYEAQQDKSGLPNDRFSAERPEGSISTLTIQRTEQRDSAMYRCASSSRTSGSSADTQYFGPGTRLTVL.

This clone was counted a few times. This chain joins TRBV6-5 and TRBJ2-2, with 10 nucleotides matching TRBD2. The CDR3 spans 14 residues. Germline V gene sequence: CDR1 MNHEY, CDR2 SVGAGI. The junction had 4 bases not matched to a gene; V was cut back by 10 bases and J by 2 bases. The CDR3 DNA follows: TGTGCCACCAGGACTAGCGGAAACACCGGGGAGCTGTTTTTT. It is translated as CATRTSGNTGELFF.

This clone has more than one count but fewer than ten. This chain uses TRBV10-3 with TRBJ1-1, with D possibly being TRBD1 (5 bases). V was trimmed by 6 bases and J by 3 bases, leaving 11 bases between them. Germline V gene sequence: CDR1 ENHRY, CDR2 SYGVKD. This CDR3 is built from 13 residues. CDR3 coding DNA: TGTGCCATCAGGCGCAGGGAGGACACTGAAGCTTTCTTT. Amino acid sequence: CAIRRREDTEAFF.